One and the same sample provided the 16 T cell receptor beta chains below, sequenced in a study of shared clonotypes between healthy human individuals. Method: immunoSEQ multiplex PCR; TCRdb's copy keeps in-frame clones and lacks some. Among about 1.9 million clones listed, 90% to 95% were seen once. CD45RO-negative, CCR7-selected cells formed the naive CD8 fraction, which excluded terminally differentiated effector memory CD45RA+ cells. The sample consisted of naive CD8+ T cells from PBMCs. The receptor set was obtained from a man in his late teens or twenties in good health. Some clones in this sample may be carry-over from other donors' samples.

The J gene is TRBJ1-1, the V gene TRBV6-4; maybe TRBD1 (5 bases). CDR1 is MRHNA, CDR2 SNTAGT, per germline. Trimming removed 3 bases from V and 0 bases from J, with 11 bases in between. This CDR3 contains 15 residues. CDR3 coding DNA: TGTGCCAGCAGTGAAGCGGCAGGGATGAACACTGAAGCTTTCTTT. This translates into CASSEAAGMNTEAFF.

The rearrangement uses TRBV30 and TRBJ2-2; D unclear. V lost 5 bases and J lost 0, with 7 bases in between. Germline CDR1 GTSNPN, CDR2 SVGIG (reference sequence). The CDR3 is made up of 13 amino acids. The CDR3 coding sequence is TGTGCCTGGCGGCAGTCGAACACCGGGGAGCTGTTTTTT. It yields the protein CAWRQSNTGELFF.

In DNA, the CDR3 is TGTGCCAGCAGCCAGGAGCCGGGACTAGCATCCTACAATGAGCAGTTCTTC. Protein: CASSQEPGLASYNEQFF. V is TRBV11-2 and J is TRBJ2-1, with 9 bases lining up with TRBD2. Germline loops: CDR1 SGHAT, CDR2 FQNNGV. The CDR3 runs to 17 residues. The V segment lost 5 bases and the J segment 1 base; nucleotides outside the gene matches: 9.

The V call is TRBV7-2, the J call TRBJ2-7, with D perhaps matching TRBD1 (6 bases). V dropped 3 bases and J dropped 6 bases, with 15 bases sitting between them. This CDR3 comprises 14 residues. Germline CDR1 and CDR2: SGHTA and FQGNSA. The CDR3 spells CASSFRQGYTEQYF. The CDR3 region has the DNA TGTGCCAGCAGCTTTCGGCAGGGGTACACCGAGCAGTACTTC. Combining the CDR3 with reference TRBV7-2 and TRBJ2-7 gives the whole variable domain GAGVSQSPSNKVTEKGKDVELRCDPISGHTALYWYRQSLGQGLEFLIYFQGNSAPDKSGLPSDRFSAERTGGSVSTLTIQRTQQEDSAVYLCASSFRQGYTEQYFGPGTRLTVT.

The V gene is TRBV10-3, the J gene TRBJ2-7; the match to TRBD2 covers 7 bases. The CDR3 is 18 amino acids. Germline lookup yields CDR1 ENHRY and CDR2 SYGVKD. The J segment lost 2 bases and the V segment lost 6 bases, leaving 19 bases of the junction unmatched. For the CDR3, the DNA is TGTGCCATCAGGAGATGGATCGCGGGGGAAGAGAGGGCCTACGAGCAGTACTTC. Translation: CAIRRWIAGEERAYEQYF.

The rearrangement uses TRBV5-4 and TRBJ2-1; TRBD2 agrees at 13 bases. In germline, CDR1 is SGHNT, CDR2 YYREEE (reference sequence). This CDR3 contains 15 residues. V shed 6 bases and J 7 bases; nucleotides not matched to a gene: 7. CDR3 amino acids: CASKLAGGPWNEQFF. CDR3 DNA sequence: TGTGCCAGCAAACTAGCGGGAGGGCCGTGGAATGAGCAGTTCTTC.

This clone has only one observation. The sample has other DNA sequences that encode this CDR3 too. This CDR3 is CASSDRLAGGDEQFF. DNA for the CDR3: TGTGCCAGCAGTGACCGTCTAGCAGGAGGGGATGAGCAGTTCTTC. The rearrangement uses TRBV6-4 and TRBJ2-1; perhaps TRBD2 as D (6 bases). The CDR3 spans 15 residues. The V gene's germline CDR1 is MRHNA and CDR2 SNTAGT. V shed 2 bases and J shed 8 bases, with 16 bases lying between them.

V and J are TRBV28 and TRBJ1-1; D unclear. CDR1 and CDR2 (germline): MDHEN, SYDVKM. This CDR3 spans 14 amino acids. V shed 6 bases and J shed 0 bases, with 11 bases lying between them. The CDR3 DNA sequence: TGTGCCAGCAGGCGGTCAACAGTGAACACTGAAGCTTTCTTT. It translates to CASRRSTVNTEAFF.

The chain uses TRBV2 and TRBJ2-7; 7 bases match TRBD1. This CDR3 spans 13 amino acids. CDR1 is SNHLY and CDR2 is FYNNEI in the germline V gene. V lost 10 bases to trimming and J lost 0 bases; unmatched junction nucleotides: 6. Here the CDR3 reads CATPGQFSYEQYF. The CDR3 DNA follows: TGTGCCACCCCGGGACAGTTCTCCTACGAGCAGTACTTC.

The V call is TRBV2, the J call TRBJ2-5; D is perhaps TRBD1 (6 bases). V was cut by 5 bases and J by 2 bases, with 15 bases left in between. CDR3 size: 15 residues. Germline lookup yields CDR1 SNHLY and CDR2 FYNNEI. Here the CDR3 reads CASSRGWAEQETQYF. For the CDR3, the DNA is TGTGCCAGCAGTAGGGGGTGGGCAGAACAAGAGACCCAGTACTTC.

This clone occurred once. CDR3: CASSLGPEPPYNEQFF. The CDR3 DNA reads TGTGCCAGCAGCTTAGGCCCGGAGCCCCCCTACAATGAGCAGTTCTTC. The rearrangement joins TRBV11-2 to TRBJ2-1; D is ambiguous. The CDR3 extends over 16 amino acids. Germline CDR1 SGHAT, CDR2 FQNNGV. V was clipped by 1 base and J by 2 bases, with 12 bases between them.

The chain has TRBV28 and TRBJ2-7; tentative D call: TRBD2 (5 bases). CDR1 and CDR2 (germline): MDHEN, SYDVKM. This CDR3 is built from 15 residues. Trimming cost V 1 base and J 3 bases, with 13 bases left between them. The CDR3 sequence: CASSLSGGWGYEQYF. In nucleotides, the CDR3 is TGTGCCAGCAGTTTATCTGGCGGGTGGGGCTACGAGCAGTACTTC.

The J gene is TRBJ2-5, the V gene TRBV9; 8 bases match TRBD1. Trimming at V came to 2 bases and at J to 5 bases, leaving 5 bases not matched to a gene. This CDR3 contains 14 residues. Germline V CDR1 and CDR2: SGDLS, YYNGEE. The CDR3 region is CASSVQGAEETQYF. CDR3 bases: TGTGCCAGCAGCGTGCAGGGGGCAGAGGAGACCCAGTACTTC.

The chain joins TRBV9 to TRBJ2-1, with TRBD1 matching 9 bases. The germline gives CDR1 SGDLS, CDR2 YYNGEE. This CDR3 contains 15 residues. The V and J ends lost 4 bases and 10 bases, in that order; junction bases with no gene match: 12. This chain's CDR3 is CASSYSGTGNLEQFF. The CDR3 bases are TGTGCCAGCAGCTACTCCGGGACAGGGAACCTCGAGCAGTTCTTC. Full variable domain (remainder filled in from reference TRBV9 and TRBJ2-1): DSGVTQTPKHLITATGQRVTLRCSPRSGDLSVYWYQQSLDQGLQFLIQYYNGEERAKGNILERFSAQQFPDLHSELNLSSLELGDSALYFCASSYSGTGNLEQFFGPGTRLTVL.

On this clone: The identical CDR3 is also encoded by other nucleotide sequences in the sample. This sequence joins TRBV27 and TRBJ2-2; 10 nucleotides align to TRBD1. The CDR3 runs to 15 residues. CDR1 and CDR2 from the germline V gene are MNHEY and SMNVEV (reference sequence). V shed 4 bases, J shed 5 bases, and the junction held 4 bases outside the gene matches. The CDR3 reads CASSSGQGKTGELFF. DNA of the CDR3: TGTGCCAGCAGTTCGGGACAGGGGAAAACCGGGGAGCTGTTTTTT.

V is TRBV19 and J is TRBJ1-5; TRBD1 matches 8 bases. CDR1 LNHDA and CDR2 SQIVND come from the germline V gene (reference sequence). The CDR3 extends over 14 amino acids. V was clipped by 6 bases and J by 6 bases; unmatched bases: 7. CDR3 DNA: TGTGCCAGTAGAGAAGACAGGGGAGGTCAGCCCCAGCATTTT. It is translated as CASREDRGGQPQHF.